This is a list of T cell receptor beta chains from one sample in a study of CD8+CD57+ T cells in acquired aplastic anemia. Each CDR3 protein is one row after TCRdb ran MiXCR on the reads. The sample lists some 70,000 distinct CDR3 sequences; 45% to 60% were seen once. Material for sequencing was sorted CD4+, CD8+, or CD8+CD57+ T cells (not recorded which) from PBMCs. The receptors derive from a human donor in good health, serving as a control. Each CDR3 is given without its conserved first and last residue.

v_call,cdr3_aa
TRBV7-9,ASSLALFGNTEAF
TRBV20-1,SASIPPDEQY
TRBV9,ASSANPGQGYEQY
TRBV3-1,ASSSALGGGPSEQF
TRBV19,ASRKGDSDGNTQY
TRBV20-1,SAGTGVGVGNQPQH
TRBV13,ASSLGSAGGRYNEQF
TRBV6-1,ASSHQGVLNYGYT
TRBV27,ASSKGRDLSYEQY
TRBV19,ATTWASGSDTQY
TRBV27,ASRGIYEQY
TRBV29-1,SVGGEVNQPQH
TRBV7-2,ASSSWTANYGYT
TRBV7-9,ASRIVVFRGSVFNEQF
TRBV30,AWSVLAGRSYNEQF
TRBV19,ASSIGPSVGSPLH
TRBV12-3/TRBV12-4,ASSWGGRAGYT
TRBV12-3/TRBV12-4,ASSLDSLSYGYT
TRBV2,ASRGGGTGETQY
TRBV25-1,ASRTTREVEQF
TRBV4-3,ASSQGTDSSGNTKY
TRBV6-5,ATWSGSKSRPQH
TRBV7-9,ASSPPRRLTPGETQY
TRBV20-1,SATPGDVDTQY
TRBV12-3/TRBV12-4,ASSRTSGGVTGELF
TRBV15,ATSRESSTAQYGYT
TRBV12-3/TRBV12-4,ASSWGGAAEAF
TRBV20-1,SAKDRDVTGYT
TRBV19,ASSKERTLDTQY
TRBV2,ASSSDVTRDYEQY
TRBV5-6,ASSSTDELF
TRBV19,ASSDSSSNEQF
TRBV29-1,SVVLAGGLDTQY
TRBV10-3,AGSGDRDRALNYGYT
TRBV7-3,ASSLASGTGASYEQY
TRBV7-8,ASSAGLGVGYQPQH
TRBV19,ASSATTGGTIRSKY
TRBV19,ASSIDGSYGYT
TRBV10-2,ASSLGGAEAL
TRBV25-1,VSSGSRHLGPVSTDTQY
TRBV20-1,SARALAGRETQY
TRBV6-1,ASSEAEEGYEQY
TRBV20-1,SAREARVGNQPQH
TRBV7-8,ASSLSRTKDYGYT
TRBV7-8,ASSGLAGADTQY
TRBV28,ASSGAQGARTGNQPQH
TRBV7-8,ASSSGSLDRVNAETF
TRBV19,ASRRGRMSTGELF
TRBV29-1,SVVRSYNEQY